One sample yielded the 3 T cell receptor beta chains listed below, sequenced in a study of radiotherapy plus CTLA-4 blockade in lung cancer. Sequencing used immunoSEQ multiplex PCR; TCRdb keeps in-frame clones, though not all of them. The table lists some 67,000 clones, around 76% of them singletons. The source material was peripheral blood, sampled from a patient treated with radiotherapy plus ipilimumab. These receptors originate from a human donor with non-small cell lung cancer whose response to radiotherapy plus ipilimumab could not be evaluated. Some clones in this sample may be carry-over from other donors' samples.

The V call is TRBV6-6, the J call TRBJ1-5, with TRBD1 as a possible D gene (5 bases). Germline V gene data show CDR1 as MNHNY and CDR2 as SVGAGI (reference sequence). CDR3 length equals 15 residues. The V and J ends lost 6 bases and 1 base respectively, with 13 bases between them. CDR3 in DNA: TGTGCCAGCAGGTATCAGGGAATGAGCAATCAGCCCCAGCATTTT. This translates into CASRYQGMSNQPQHF.

V is TRBV7-9 and J is TRBJ2-3; 7 nucleotides agree with TRBD1. Losses at the gene ends were 7 bases for V and 2 bases for J; bases not matched to a gene: 6. The CDR3 loop spans 14 amino acids. Germline V CDR1 and CDR2: SEHNR, FQNEAQ (reference sequence). The CDR3 nucleotides read TGTGCCAGCAATGACAGGGCTTCCACAGATACGCAGTATTTT. Translated: CASNDRASTDTQYF.

V gene TRBV28 combines with J gene TRBJ1-1, with 7 bases identical to TRBD1. V trimming: 1 base; J trimming: 4 bases; junction bases outside the gene matches: 6. The length of the CDR3 is 15 residues. Looked up from germline, CDR1 is MDHEN and CDR2 is SYDVKM. For the CDR3, the DNA is TGTGCCAGCAGTTTATTCAGACAGGGAGGCACTGAAGCTTTCTTT. Its protein product is CASSLFRQGGTEAFF.